The 27 T cell receptor beta chains reported below all come from one sample, sequenced in a study of blood T cells in healthy people across ages. A sample-barcoded 5' primer and a J-beta primer mix were used in a second PCR of about 6 to 11 cycles. Each CDR3 protein gets one entry after TCRdb re-called the 5' RACE reads with MiXCR. The sample has about 830,000 distinct CDR3 sequences, 62% seen once; the top ten hold about 30%. Sample: blood. These receptors all come from a man aged 25 to 45 in good health.

The chain has TRBV6-5 and TRBJ2-5; D is perhaps TRBD2 (6 bases). V was trimmed by 4 bases and J by 2 bases, leaving 14 bases between them. CDR1 is MNHEY, CDR2 SVGAGI, per germline. This CDR3 is 15 amino acids long. CDR3 sequence reads: CASSSQGTLQETQYF. For the CDR3, the DNA is TGTGCCAGCAGTTCACAAGGGACTTTACAAGAGACCCAGTACTTC.

V gene TRBV12-3 or TRBV12-4 combines with J gene TRBJ1-2; D is perhaps TRBD1 (6 bases). Trimming shortened V by 5 bases and J by 7 bases, and 14 bases separated the two germline ends. The CDR3 runs to 13 residues. For the CDR3, the DNA is TGTGCCAGCAGTCCTGGACAGCGAGCTGGCTACACCTTC. It codes for CASSPGQRAGYTF.

The J gene is TRBJ2-6, the V gene TRBV20-1; TRBD1 is a possible D gene (6 bases). Germline V gene sequence: CDR1 DFQATT, CDR2 SNEGSKA (reference sequence). CDR3 length equals 18 residues. Trimming removed 1 base from V and 2 bases from J, with 18 bases in between. CDR3 region: CSARGRAGAPPGANVLTF. CDR3 DNA: TGCAGTGCTAGAGGTCGGGCAGGGGCTCCCCCTGGGGCCAACGTCCTGACTTTC.

This clonotype turned up a few times. The chain has TRBV20-1 and TRBJ2-4; D is unresolved. The last part of the DNA fits TRBJ2-7 better; the J call may be wrong. This CDR3 region has 13 residues. In germline, CDR1 is DFQATT, CDR2 SNEGSKA (reference sequence). The CDR3 nucleotides are TGCAGTGCTAGAGGAATCGGATTCTACGAGCAGTACTTC. Amino acid sequence: CSARGIGFYEQYF.

This clonotype has only a few counts. This rearrangement joins TRBV10-3 to TRBJ1-1; 12 nucleotides match TRBD1. The CDR3 sequence is 16 residues long. V was clipped by 2 bases and J by 1 base; unmatched bases: 2. CDR1 is ENHRY, CDR2 SYGVKD, per germline. The CDR3 nucleotides read TGTGCCATCAGTGAGCCGGGACAGGGGGCGAACACTGAAGCTTTCTTT. Residues: CAISEPGQGANTEAFF.

The chain recombines TRBV25-1 with TRBJ2-1; D is possibly TRBD2 (6 bases). Trimming left V 4 bases short and J 7 bases short, with 17 bases between. This CDR3 has 15 amino acids. Per the germline V gene, CDR1 is MGHDK and CDR2 is SYGVNS. The CDR3 coding sequence is TGTGCCAGCAGTGGTCATTGGAGGGGCAGGAATGAGCAGTTCTTC. Translation gives CASSGHWRGRNEQFF. Full variable domain (missing parts from reference TRBV25-1 and TRBJ2-1): EADIYQTPRYLVIGTGKKITLECSQTMGHDKMYWYQQDPGMELHLIHYSYGVNSTEKGDLSSESTVSRIRTEHFPLTLESARPSHTSQYLCASSGHWRGRNEQFFGPGTRLTVL.

Regarding this clonotype: Relative to the germline gene, one junction end is altered; a read error may explain this. The CDR3 here is CASGLVDRGRNSPLHF. CDR3 in DNA: TGTGCCAGCGGCTTAGTGGACAGGGGGAGGAATTCACCCCTCCACTTT. The J gene is TRBJ1-6, the V gene TRBV7-8, with TRBD1 identical over 10 bases. Germline V gives CDR1 SGHVS, CDR2 FQNEAQ. This CDR3 is built from 16 residues.

This sequence joins TRBV5-1 and TRBJ1-1; TRBD1 might be the D (6 bases). The CDR3 sequence is 16 residues long. V was trimmed by 4 bases and J by 1 base, leaving 17 bases between them. The germline V gene encodes CDR1 SGHRS and CDR2 YFSETQ. The DNA for the CDR3 is TGCGCCAGCAGCGCTTCAGGGGAGTCGGGGAACACTGAAGCTTTCTTT. Protein sequence: CASSASGESGNTEAFF.

The V call is TRBV4-3, the J call TRBJ2-1; TRBD1 might be the D (5 bases). CDR1 is LGHNA and CDR2 is YSLEER in the germline V gene. V lost 3 bases, J lost 8 bases, and 14 bases lay in between. The CDR3 has 14 residues. For the CDR3, the DNA is TGCGCCAGCAGCCAGAAGACAGACTTGGATGAGCAGTTCTTC. Protein sequence: CASSQKTDLDEQFF.

The CDR3 bases are TGCAGTGCGGTCCTAGCAGAGACCCAGTACTTC. Protein sequence: CSAVLAETQYF. The chain carries TRBV20-1 and TRBJ2-5, with D perhaps matching TRBD2 (5 bases). This CDR3 is built from 11 residues. V dropped 6 bases and J dropped 4 bases, with 9 bases sitting between them. Germline loops: CDR1 DFQATT, CDR2 SNEGSKA (reference sequence).

As to this clonotype: A much larger clone sits a single nucleotide away, making a read error possible. The chain employs TRBV7-2 and TRBJ2-1; D assignment may be TRBD1 or TRBD2 (6 bases each). Germline values: CDR1 SGHTA, CDR2 FQGNSA. With 6 bases removed from V and 4 bases from J, the gap between germline ends came to 16 bases. The CDR3 spans 15 residues. CDR3 sequence (DNA): TGTGCCAGCAGGGGGGCCCGGGGGCGTTACAATGAGCAGTTCTTC. Translation gives CASRGARGRYNEQFF. Full variable domain (missing parts from reference TRBV7-2 and TRBJ2-1): GAGVSQSPSNKVTEKGKDVELRCDPISGHTALYWYRQSLGQGLEFLIYFQGNSAPDKSGLPSDRFSAERTGGSVSTLTIQRTQQEDSAVYLCASRGARGRYNEQFFGPGTRLTVL.

This chain uses TRBV20-1 with TRBJ2-1; 11 bases match TRBD1. The CDR3 spans 16 residues. The germline V gene encodes CDR1 DFQATT and CDR2 SNEGSKA (reference sequence). Trimming removed 0 bases from V and 6 bases from J; junction bases left unmatched: 7. CDR3 loop: CSARDRGQGVFNEQFF. CDR3 sequence (DNA): TGCAGTGCTAGAGACCGGGGACAGGGGGTTTTCAATGAGCAGTTCTTC.

The chain carries TRBV27 and TRBJ1-6; D uncertain. Trimming stripped 5 bases from V and 0 bases from J, with 14 bases between. The CDR3 is made up of 17 amino acids. Germline V gene sequence: CDR1 MNHEY, CDR2 SMNVEV (reference sequence). The CDR3 protein is CASSLRPKISYNSPLHF. In nucleotides, the CDR3 is TGTGCCAGCAGTCTTCGGCCAAAAATCTCCTATAATTCACCCCTCCACTTT.

The V and J genes are TRBV12-3 or TRBV12-4 and TRBJ1-1; the D is unclear. Trimming cost V 3 bases and J 10 bases, with 9 bases left between them. CDR3 size: 11 residues. CDR3 DNA: TGTGCCAGCAGTTTTTTGGAAGGAGCTTTCTTT. Encoded protein: CASSFLEGAFF.

There are a few counts of this clonotype. This chain links TRBV4-2 with TRBJ2-5; 7 bases align to TRBD2. The trim removed 5 bases at V and 2 bases at J, leaving 14 bases unmatched. CDR3 length equals 17 residues. Looked up from germline, CDR1 is LGHNA and CDR2 is YNFKEQ. The CDR3 is CASSSYPLAVLQETQYF. Written as DNA, the CDR3 is TGTGCCAGCAGCTCCTACCCCCTAGCGGTCCTACAAGAGACCCAGTACTTC.

In its sample, this clonotype was seen a few times. V is TRBV10-3 and J is TRBJ2-2; no reliable D call. The germline CDR1 and CDR2 sequences are ENHRY and SYGVKD. The CDR3 runs 15 residues. Trimming shortened V by 7 bases and J by 4 bases, and 16 bases separated the two germline ends. CDR3 amino acids: CAIMVGPGGTGELFF. In nucleotides, the CDR3 is TGTGCCATCATGGTGGGCCCCGGCGGCACCGGGGAGCTGTTTTTT.

The rearrangement joins TRBV9 to TRBJ2-4; possibly TRBD2 for D (6 bases). TRBJ2-5 matches the DNA end more closely, so the J call is doubtful. Per germline, CDR1 SGDLS and CDR2 YYNGEE. The CDR3 runs 15 residues. In nucleotides, the CDR3 is TGTGCCAGCAGCGTAGGGGGACTTATACAAGAGACCCAGTACTTC. This encodes CASSVGGLIQETQYF.

This clonotype was observed a few times. The chain combines TRBV7-2 with TRBJ2-5; D is ambiguous. The ends were cut back, 2 bases at V and 0 bases at J, with 10 bases in the middle. The germline CDR1 and CDR2 sequences are SGHTA and FQGNSA. The CDR3 sequence is 15 residues long. CDR3 loop: CASSLSTYHQETQYF. The CDR3 DNA is TGTGCCAGCAGCTTAAGTACCTACCACCAAGAGACCCAGTACTTC.

This clonotype appeared a few times. The chain has TRBV7-2 and TRBJ2-2; D is undetermined. Germline CDR1 SGHTA, CDR2 FQGNSA. The V end was cut by 3 bases, the J end by 6 bases, with 5 bases between. The length of the CDR3 is 12 residues. In DNA form, the CDR3 reads TGTGCCAGCAGCTTGGAAGCCGGGGAGCTGTTTTTT. Protein: CASSLEAGELFF.

The rearrangement uses TRBV11-3 and TRBJ2-5; 8 nucleotides line up with TRBD1. Germline assignment: CDR1 SGHNT and CDR2 YENEEA. V trimming: 5 bases; J trimming: 4 bases; junction bases outside the gene matches: 12. The CDR3 length is 16 residues. The CDR3 loop reads CASSPSPGGPRETQYF. The DNA for the CDR3 is TGTGCCAGCAGCCCGAGTCCAGGGGGCCCGAGAGAGACCCAGTACTTC.

The V and J genes are TRBV6-2 or TRBV6-3 and TRBJ2-3; D is unresolved. The V end lost 4 bases, the J end lost 0 bases, and 11 bases lay between the germline ends. The CDR3 is 15 amino acids. The germline V gene encodes CDR1 MNHEY and CDR2 SVGEGT. The CDR3 DNA reads as TGTGCCAGCAGTTCCTACCAAGTGAGCACAGATACGCAGTATTTT. This gives the protein CASSSYQVSTDTQYF.

A few counts support this clonotype. The chain carries TRBV18 and TRBJ2-7; 7 bases are a match to TRBD1. The CDR3 length is 14 residues. CDR1 and CDR2 (germline): KGHSH, LQKENI. V shed 6 bases, J shed 1 base, and the junction held 6 bases outside the gene matches. The CDR3 reads CASSWTGTSYEQYF. The CDR3 nucleotides read TGTGCCAGCTCCTGGACAGGCACTTCCTACGAGCAGTACTTC.

The chain employs TRBV29-1 and TRBJ2-7; the match to TRBD2 covers 7 bases. CDR3 length: 16 amino acids. The germline V gene encodes CDR1 SQVTM and CDR2 ANQGSEA. Unmatched junction bases numbered 19, after V lost 7 bases and J lost 4 bases. The CDR3 loop is CSALGGSGLSFYEQYF. The CDR3 nucleotides read TGCAGCGCCTTGGGCGGGAGTGGATTATCTTTTTACGAGCAGTACTTC.

The J gene is TRBJ2-7, the V gene TRBV4-2; D gene uncertain. The CDR3 has 15 amino acids. Trimming took off 1 base at V and 3 bases at J, with 13 bases between the two ends. Per the germline V gene, CDR1 is LGHNA and CDR2 is YNFKEQ. CDR3 sequence (DNA): TGTGCCAGCAGCCAAGTCGGTGTTTCTCACTACGAGCAGTACTTC. Translation: CASSQVGVSHYEQYF.

The chain uses TRBV20-1 and TRBJ2-7, with 12 bases lining up with TRBD2. The DNA matches TRBJ2-5 better at its end, which makes the J call doubtful. The CDR3 is made up of 16 amino acids. The germline V gene has CDR1 DFQATT and CDR2 SNEGSKA (reference sequence). DNA of the CDR3: TGCAGTGCTAGAGTGCCCCGACTAGCGGGGGAAGAGACCCAGTACTTC. Translation: CSARVPRLAGEETQYF.

The CDR3 DNA sequence: TGCAGTGCGGGGGGGACAGGGGGCAGAGTTCAGTACTTC. Encoded protein: CSAGGTGGRVQYF. The V and J genes are TRBV20-1 and TRBJ2-4; 12 bases fit TRBD1. With 6 bases clipped from V and 11 bases from J, the junction kept 8 bases outside the gene matches. The CDR3 sequence is 13 residues long. Per the germline V gene, CDR1 is DFQATT and CDR2 is SNEGSKA (reference sequence).

In regard to this clonotype: Germline is not matched at one junction end, which may reflect a read error. The rearrangement links TRBV7-2 to TRBJ2-6; a possible D gene is TRBD1 (5 bases). The CDR3 is 15 residues long. CDR1 SGHTA and CDR2 FQGNSA come from the germline V gene. The chain's CDR3 is CAGSSPGSGANVLTF. As DNA, the CDR3 is TGTGCCGGCAGCTCTCCAGGGTCTGGGGCCAACGTCCTGACTTTC.